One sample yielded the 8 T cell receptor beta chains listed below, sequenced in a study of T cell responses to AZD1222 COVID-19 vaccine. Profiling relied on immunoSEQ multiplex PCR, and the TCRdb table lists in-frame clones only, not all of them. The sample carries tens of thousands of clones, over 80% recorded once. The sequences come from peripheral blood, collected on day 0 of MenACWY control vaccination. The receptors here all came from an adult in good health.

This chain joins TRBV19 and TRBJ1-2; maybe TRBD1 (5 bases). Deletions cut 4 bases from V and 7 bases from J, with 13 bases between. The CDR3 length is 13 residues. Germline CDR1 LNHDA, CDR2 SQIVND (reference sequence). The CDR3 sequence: CASSSRVRFGYTF. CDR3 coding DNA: TGTGCCAGTAGTAGCAGGGTACGCTTTGGCTACACCTTC.

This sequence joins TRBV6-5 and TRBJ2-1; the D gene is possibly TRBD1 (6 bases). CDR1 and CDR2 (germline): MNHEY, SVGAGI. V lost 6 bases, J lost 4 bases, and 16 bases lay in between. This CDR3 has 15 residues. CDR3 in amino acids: CASSTSGALYNEQFF. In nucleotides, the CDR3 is TGTGCCAGCAGCACATCAGGGGCCCTATACAATGAGCAGTTCTTC.

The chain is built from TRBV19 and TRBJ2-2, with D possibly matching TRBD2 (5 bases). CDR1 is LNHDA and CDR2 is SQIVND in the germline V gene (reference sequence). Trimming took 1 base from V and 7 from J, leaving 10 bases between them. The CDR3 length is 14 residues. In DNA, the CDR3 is TGTGCCAGTAGTATAGGAGGGATTGTCGGGGAGCTGTTTTTT. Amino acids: CASSIGGIVGELFF.

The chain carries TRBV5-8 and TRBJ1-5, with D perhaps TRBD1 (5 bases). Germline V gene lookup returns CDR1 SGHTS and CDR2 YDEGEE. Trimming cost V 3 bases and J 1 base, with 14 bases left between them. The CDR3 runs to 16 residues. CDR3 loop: CASSSETGRSNQPQHF. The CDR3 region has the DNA TGTGCCAGCAGCTCGGAAACAGGACGGAGCAATCAGCCCCAGCATTTT.

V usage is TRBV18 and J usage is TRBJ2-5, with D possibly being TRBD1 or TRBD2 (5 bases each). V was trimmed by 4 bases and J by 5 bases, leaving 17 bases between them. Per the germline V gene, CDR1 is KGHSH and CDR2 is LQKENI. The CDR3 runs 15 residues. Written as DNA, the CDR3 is TGTGCCAGCTCACGGGGGATCGATAACGGGGAGACCCAGTACTTC. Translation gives CASSRGIDNGETQYF.

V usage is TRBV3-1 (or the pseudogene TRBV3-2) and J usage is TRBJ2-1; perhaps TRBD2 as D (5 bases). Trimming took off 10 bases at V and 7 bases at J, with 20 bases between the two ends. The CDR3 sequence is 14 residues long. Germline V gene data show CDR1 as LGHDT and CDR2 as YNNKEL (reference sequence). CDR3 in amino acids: CATRSSFTGNEQFF. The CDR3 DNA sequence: TGTGCCACCAGGTCTAGCTTCACGGGGAATGAGCAGTTCTTC.

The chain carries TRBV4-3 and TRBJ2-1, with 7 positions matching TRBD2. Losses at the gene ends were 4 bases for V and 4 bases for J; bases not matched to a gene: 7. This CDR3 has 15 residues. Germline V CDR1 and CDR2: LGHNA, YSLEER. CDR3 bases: TGCGCCAGCAGCCCTGGGAGGGCATCATACAATGAGCAGTTCTTC. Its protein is CASSPGRASYNEQFF.

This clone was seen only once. CDR3 nucleotide sequence: TGTGCCAGCAGAGGCCAGGGCTATACAGATACGCAGTATTTT. Its translation: CASRGQGYTDTQYF. The chain recombines TRBV28 with TRBJ2-3; possibly TRBD1 for D (5 bases). Germline V gene data show CDR1 as MDHEN and CDR2 as SYDVKM. V was shortened by 6 bases and J by 3 bases, with 13 bases between the two germline ends. The CDR3 covers 14 residues.